This T cell receptor (beta chain) was identified during a study of cytomegalovirus exposure and HLA in healthy donors. Researchers ran the PCR with 60 Vbeta and 13 Jbeta primers. Sequencing used immunoSEQ multiplex PCR; TCRdb keeps in-frame clones, though not all of them. The sample lists about 130,000 clones, about 78% occurring once. The germline gives CDR1 SGHNT, CDR2 YENEEA. There are 12 residues in the CDR3. J is TRBJ2-5 and V is TRBV11-3, with 7 nucleotides matching TRBD2. The J call is doubtful: the DNA matches TRBJ2-7 better. The sequenced material came from PBMCs. The clonotype was recovered from a man aged 45-60 years in good health and CMV-seropositive. The chain's CDR3 is CASSIGGDEQYF. The DNA for the CDR3 is TGTGCCAGCAGCATTGGGGGGGACGAGCAGTACTTC.